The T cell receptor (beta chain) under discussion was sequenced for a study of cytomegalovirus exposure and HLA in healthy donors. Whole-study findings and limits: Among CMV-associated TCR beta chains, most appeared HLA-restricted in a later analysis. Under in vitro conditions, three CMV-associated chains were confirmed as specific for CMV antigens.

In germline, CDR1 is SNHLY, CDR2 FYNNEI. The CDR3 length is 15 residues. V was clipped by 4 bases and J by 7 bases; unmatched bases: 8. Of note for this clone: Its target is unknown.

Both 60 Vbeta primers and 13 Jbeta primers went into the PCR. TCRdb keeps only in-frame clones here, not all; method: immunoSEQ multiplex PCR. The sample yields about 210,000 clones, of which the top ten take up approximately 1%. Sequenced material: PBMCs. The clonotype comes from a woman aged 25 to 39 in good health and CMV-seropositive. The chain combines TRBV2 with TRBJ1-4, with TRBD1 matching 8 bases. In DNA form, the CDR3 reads TGTGCCAGCAGTGCTTTGACAGGGGCGGGTGAAAAACTGTTTTTT. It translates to CASSALTGAGEKLFF.